This T cell receptor (beta chain) derives from a study of blood T cells in healthy people across ages. Study findings and constraints: There were more naive CD4+ cells and higher diversity in long-lived donors than in aged donors.

A second PCR, run for about 7 to 11 cycles, used a sample-barcoded 5' primer plus a J-beta primer mix. MiXCR was run by TCRdb on the 5' RACE reads, yielding one entry per CDR3 protein. Of 630,000 or so distinct CDR3 sequences listed, about 30% are singletons. The germline V gene has CDR1 SGHRS and CDR2 YFSETQ. The germline V and J ends were trimmed by 4 bases and 2 bases, with 14 bases remaining between them. The CDR3 spans 15 residues. This clonotype was observed at least ten times. Its antigen is unknown. Around 9 milliliters of peripheral blood were drawn from each donor into EDTA-treated tubes. Sequencing was done on a sample of blood. The origin of this receptor is an elderly woman in good health. This chain links TRBV5-1 with TRBJ2-3, with a tentative D call TRBD2 (6 bases). CDR3 bases: TGCGCCAGCAGCCCAAACGGGACTCCCACAGATACGCAGTATTTT. As protein: CASSPNGTPTDTQYF.